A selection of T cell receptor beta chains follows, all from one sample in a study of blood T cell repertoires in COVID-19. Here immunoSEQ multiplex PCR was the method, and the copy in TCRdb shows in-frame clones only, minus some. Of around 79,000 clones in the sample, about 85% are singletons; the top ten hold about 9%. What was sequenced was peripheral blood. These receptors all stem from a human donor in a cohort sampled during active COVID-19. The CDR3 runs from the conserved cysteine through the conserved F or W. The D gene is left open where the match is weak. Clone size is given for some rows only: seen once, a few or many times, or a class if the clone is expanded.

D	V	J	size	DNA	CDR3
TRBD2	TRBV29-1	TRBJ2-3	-	TGCAGCGTTGAAGTCGGGAGGGGGGCCCAAATTCACACAGATACGCAGTATTTT	CSVEVGRGAQIHTDTQYF
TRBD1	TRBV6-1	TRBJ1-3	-	TGTGCCAGCAGTGAAGGGGACAGGGGAAACACCATATATTTT	CASSEGDRGNTIYF
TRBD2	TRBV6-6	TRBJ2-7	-	TGTGCCAGCAGTTCTCCGGGGGGTCGGAGTTACGAGCAGTACTTC	CASSSPGGRSYEQYF
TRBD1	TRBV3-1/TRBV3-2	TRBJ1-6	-	TGTGCCAGCAGCCAAGGCCAGGGGGGTTCACCCCTCCACTTT	CASSQGQGGSPLHF
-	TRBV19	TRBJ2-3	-	TGTGCCAGTAGTATCCTAGCGACGGGGCCAGATACGCAGTATTTT	CASSILATGPDTQYF
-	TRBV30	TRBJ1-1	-	TGTGCCTGGACTAAGTTTTCGAACACTGAAGCTTTCTTT	CAWTKFSNTEAFF
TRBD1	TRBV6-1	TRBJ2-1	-	TGTGCCAGCAGTGAAATCCGGACAGGGACCAATGAGCAGTTCTTC	CASSEIRTGTNEQFF
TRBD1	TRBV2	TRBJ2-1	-	TGTGCCAGCAGTCGACAGGGAACAATTGAGCAGTTCTTC	CASSRQGTIEQFF
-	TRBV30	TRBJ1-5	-	TGTGCCTGGAGTATAGGGGGAAATCAGCCCCAGCATTTT	CAWSIGGNQPQHF
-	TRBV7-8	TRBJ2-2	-	TGTGCCAGCAGCTTAAGCGGTCCAGGAGGGGAGCTGTTTTTT	CASSLSGPGGELFF
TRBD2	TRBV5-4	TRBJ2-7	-	TGTGCCAGCAGCTTGGGGCGGGGGGCACAATACGAGCAGTACTTC	CASSLGRGAQYEQYF
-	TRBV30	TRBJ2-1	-	TGTGCCTGGAGGACGCGGAGCTCCTACAATGAGCAGTTCTTC	CAWRTRSSYNEQFF
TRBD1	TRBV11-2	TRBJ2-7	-	TGTGCCAGCAGCTCCCGACAGGGCTACGAGCAGTACTTC	CASSSRQGYEQYF
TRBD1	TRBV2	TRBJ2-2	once	TGTGCCAGCAGTGAAGGATGGGACAGCAGCACCGGGGAGCTGTTTTTT	CASSEGWDSSTGELFF
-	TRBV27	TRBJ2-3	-	TGTGCCAGCAGTTTATCGATGTCGGGGGGCACAGATACGCAGTATTTT	CASSLSMSGGTDTQYF
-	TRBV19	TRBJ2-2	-	TGTGCCAGTAGTAGCAGGGGAGATGGGGAGCTGTTTTTT	CASSSRGDGELFF
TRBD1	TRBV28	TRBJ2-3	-	TGTGCCAGCAGAGGACAGGGCATAGATACGCAGTATTTT	CASRGQGIDTQYF
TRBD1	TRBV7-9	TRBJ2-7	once	TGTGCCAGCAGTGAAACTCGTACGTCGACAGGGGAAACCTACGAGCAGTACTTC	CASSETRTSTGETYEQYF
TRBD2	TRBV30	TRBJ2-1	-	TGTGCCTGCCTCCCCGGGACTAGCGGGGACGGTGAGCAGTTCTTC	CACLPGTSGDGEQFF
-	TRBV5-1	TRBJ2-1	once	TGCGCCAGCAGCACTGACGGGAGCTCCTACAATGAGCAGTTCTTC	CASSTDGSSYNEQFF
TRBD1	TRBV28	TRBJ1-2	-	TGTGCCTCGGCGCAGGGGGCTGTTTACTATGGCTACACCTTC	CASAQGAVYYGYTF
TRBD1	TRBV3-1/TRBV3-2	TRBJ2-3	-	TGTGCCAGCAGCCAAGTGCGGACAGGGTGGGGTCCAGATACGCAGTATTTT	CASSQVRTGWGPDTQYF
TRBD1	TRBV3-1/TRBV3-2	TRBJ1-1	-	TGTGCCAGCAGCAACCAGGGGGACACTGAAGCTTTCTTT	CASSNQGDTEAFF
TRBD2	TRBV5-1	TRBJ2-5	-	TGCGCCAGCAGTACATCCGGGACTAGCGGGGGAGGCCAAGAGACCCAGTACTTC	CASSTSGTSGGGQETQYF
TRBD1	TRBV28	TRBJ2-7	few	TGTGCCAGTCGCAGGGGGACCTACGAGCAGTACTTC	CASRRGTYEQYF
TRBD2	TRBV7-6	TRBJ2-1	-	TGTGCCAGCAGCCCCGTCGCGGGAGGGTGGAATGAGCAGTTCTTC	CASSPVAGGWNEQFF
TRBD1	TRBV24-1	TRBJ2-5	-	TGTGCCACCAGTGACCTACCCGGACAGGGGGCTTTGGAGACCCAGTACTTC	CATSDLPGQGALETQYF
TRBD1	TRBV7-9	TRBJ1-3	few	TGTGCCAGCAGCCCGACAGGGATCGGTGGAAACACCATATATTTT	CASSPTGIGGNTIYF